This is a list of T cell receptor beta chains from one sample in a study of blood T cell repertoires in COVID-19. TCRdb's table, derived via immunoSEQ multiplex PCR, lists solely in-frame clones and lacks some. The data hold some 210,000 clones, with approximately 88% observed a single time. Material for sequencing was PBMCs or T cells enriched from blood (not recorded which). These receptors were obtained from a man aged 18-30 years with acute COVID-19. CDR3s include the opening cysteine and the closing phenylalanine or tryptophan. The D gene is left open where the match is weak. Some rows mark clone size as missing; the rest say once, few, many or name a class of expanded clone.

CDR3 DNA	CDR3 protein	CDR3 length	clone size	D gene	V gene	J gene
TGTGCCAGCAGTCTGGACTCCATGCTAGCGGGAGTCGGAACAGATACGCAGTATTTT	CASSLDSMLAGVGTDTQYF	19	.	TRBD2	TRBV27	TRBJ2-3
TGTGCCAGCAGTTTTTCCAGGGGGCTCCTTGGCTACACCTTC	CASSFSRGLLGYTF	14	.	TRBD1	TRBV28	TRBJ1-2
TGTGCCAGTAGTATACAGGTTAACTATGGCTACACCTTC	CASSIQVNYGYTF	13	.	.	TRBV19	TRBJ1-2
TGTGCCAGCAGCCCAACTAGCGGGTATCAAGAGACCCAGTACTTC	CASSPTSGYQETQYF	15	once	TRBD2	TRBV7-6	TRBJ2-5
TGTGCCAGCAGTTTATCAGGGGACTATGGCTACACCTTC	CASSLSGDYGYTF	13	once	.	TRBV27	TRBJ1-2
TGTGCCAGCAATTGGGGGGATGGCCTCAATCAGCCCCAGCATTTT	CASNWGDGLNQPQHF	15	.	.	TRBV28	TRBJ1-5
TGTGCCACCAGCGAGGGTATGAATAATTCACCCCTCCACTTT	CATSEGMNNSPLHF	14	.	.	TRBV15	TRBJ1-6
TGTGCCAGCACTCAACCGGGACAGGGCTACGAGCAGTACTTC	CASTQPGQGYEQYF	14	.	TRBD1	TRBV28	TRBJ2-7
TGTGCCAGCAGTTTAGGGGGACAGGGGGTACGGTCACCCCTCCACTTT	CASSLGGQGVRSPLHF	16	.	TRBD1	TRBV28	TRBJ1-6
TGTGCCAGCAGTTTATCGCCCTCAGGAGGGGAGACCCAGTACTTC	CASSLSPSGGETQYF	15	.	.	TRBV28	TRBJ2-5
TGTGCCAGCAGCCTAAGGCGGCGGGAGGCAGGGCCCGGGGAGCTGTTTTTT	CASSLRRREAGPGELFF	17	.	TRBD2	TRBV3-1/TRBV3-2	TRBJ2-2
TGCGCCAGCAGTGAGGGGGCTGGGGAGACCCAGTACTTC	CASSEGAGETQYF	13	.	.	TRBV10-1	TRBJ2-5
TGCGCCAGCAGCCAAACGACACTGAACACTGAAGCTTTCTTT	CASSQTTLNTEAFF	14	.	.	TRBV4-1	TRBJ1-1
TGTGCCAGCAGTGATCTTTCCGGACAGGGGAACACTGAAGCTTTCTTT	CASSDLSGQGNTEAFF	16	.	TRBD1	TRBV6-1	TRBJ1-1
TGTGCCAGCAGTTCGTTGACAGCTATAACCTACGAGCAGTACTTC	CASSSLTAITYEQYF	15	once	.	TRBV6-2/TRBV6-3	TRBJ2-7
TGTGCCAGCAGCGAAACTAGCGCATCCTACAATGAGCAGTTCTTC	CASSETSASYNEQFF	15	.	TRBD2	TRBV9	TRBJ2-1
TGTGCCAGCAGCCAAGATCTGTCTAGCGGGATCGACAATGAGCAGTTCTTC	CASSQDLSSGIDNEQFF	17	.	TRBD2	TRBV4-2	TRBJ2-1
TGTGCCACCAGTGATTTGGGGGGCGAACTCACCGGGGAGCTGTTTTTT	CATSDLGGELTGELFF	16	.	.	TRBV24-1	TRBJ2-2
TGTGCCTGGAGTGACAGGGTTAATCAGCCCCAGCATTTT	CAWSDRVNQPQHF	13	.	.	TRBV30	TRBJ1-5
TGTGCCAGCAGACGGGACAGTAATTCACCCCTCCACTTT	CASRRDSNSPLHF	13	.	TRBD1	TRBV6-5	TRBJ1-6
TGTGCCAGCAGCCATGCGGGTAACCTAATCTACGAGCAGTACTTC	CASSHAGNLIYEQYF	15	.	.	TRBV3-1/TRBV3-2	TRBJ2-7
TGTGCCAGCAGTTTATATGTGGGGAGTGGTAACGAGCAGTACTTC	CASSLYVGSGNEQYF	15	.	.	TRBV27	TRBJ2-7
TGTGCCAGCAACCCCCTGGACAGGGGTAGAAATGAGCAGTTCTTC	CASNPLDRGRNEQFF	15	.	TRBD1	TRBV2	TRBJ2-1
TGTGCCAGCAGCGTAGACGCGGCCTCTGGTTACAATGAGCAGTTCTTC	CASSVDAASGYNEQFF	16	.	.	TRBV9	TRBJ2-1
TGTGCCAGTAGTCAGACCGGGGGATCTGGCAATGAGCAGTTCTTC	CASSQTGGSGNEQFF	15	.	.	TRBV19	TRBJ2-1
TGTGCCAGCAGTTCACAAGGACAGGGGTATGGCTACACCTTC	CASSSQGQGYGYTF	14	.	TRBD1	TRBV27	TRBJ1-2
TGTGCCAGCAGTGGGTTTGGCGGGTCGAACTACGAGCAGTACTTC	CASSGFGGSNYEQYF	15	.	.	TRBV2	TRBJ2-7
TGTGCCAGCAGCTTAGGGTTTGACGGGAGAAAAAACATTCAGTACTTC	CASSLGFDGRKNIQYF	16	.	.	TRBV7-2	TRBJ2-4
TGCGCCAGCAGCCAAGATCGGAGCAAAGGATACCTCTCCTACAATGAGCAGTTCTTC	CASSQDRSKGYLSYNEQFF	19	once	.	TRBV4-1	TRBJ2-1
TGTGCCAGCAGCCAATCGTCTACCGGGGAGCTGTTTTTT	CASSQSSTGELFF	13	.	.	TRBV3-1/TRBV3-2	TRBJ2-2
TGCGCCAGCAGCCAAGATAAGGAGGAGATGGGGGGCTATGGCTACACCTTC	CASSQDKEEMGGYGYTF	17	.	.	TRBV4-1	TRBJ1-2
TGCGCCAGCAGCCAAGATGGGTGGACAGGTCTCTACGAGCAGTACTTC	CASSQDGWTGLYEQYF	16	.	TRBD1	TRBV4-1	TRBJ2-7
TGTGCCAGCAGCTGGACAGGGGTCGAGGGCTTGGATCAGCCCCAGCATTTT	CASSWTGVEGLDQPQHF	17	.	TRBD1	TRBV11-3	TRBJ1-5
TGTGCCAGCAGCCCCGGGAGTAGTGAGCAGTACTTC	CASSPGSSEQYF	12	.	.	TRBV7-9	TRBJ2-7
TGTGCCAGTAGGACAGGGGGCACCGGGGAGCTGTTTTTT	CASRTGGTGELFF	13	.	TRBD1	TRBV19	TRBJ2-2
TGTGCCAGCAGCTTCGACGATACCGGACTAGCGGATTACGAGCAGTACTTC	CASSFDDTGLADYEQYF	17	.	TRBD2	TRBV11-3	TRBJ2-7
TGTGCCAGCACCATGGACATGGCGTACACCATATATTTT	CASTMDMAYTIYF	13	.	.	TRBV2	TRBJ1-3
TGTGCCAGCAGCGTAGCACCCGGACAGGGGGCGAGGATTGATACGCAGTATTTT	CASSVAPGQGARIDTQYF	18	.	TRBD1	TRBV9	TRBJ2-3
TGTGCCGTCTCGGCGGGCGCTCGGGGCTACACCTTC	CAVSAGARGYTF	12	.	.	TRBV6-6	TRBJ1-2
TGTGCCAGCAGCTCAAGACAGTTGCAAGAGACCCAGTACTTC	CASSSRQLQETQYF	14	.	.	TRBV11-3	TRBJ2-5
TGTGCCAGCACCTCGGGGGACGGGATTGGCTACGAGCAGTACTTC	CASTSGDGIGYEQYF	15	few	.	TRBV7-9	TRBJ2-7
TGTGCCAGCAGTCCCGTTAGGACTACCATTTGGGTTCATGACTATGGCTACACCTTC	CASSPVRTTIWVHDYGYTF	19	.	.	TRBV28	TRBJ1-2
TGTGCCTGGAGGGCCCGTGGCTACACCTTC	CAWRARGYTF	10	.	.	TRBV30	TRBJ1-2
TGTGCCAGCAGTTTTGGAGGGATCGGTTACAATGAGCAGTTCTTC	CASSFGGIGYNEQFF	15	.	.	TRBV6-5	TRBJ2-1
TGTGCCAGCCGGGGTTGGTTTGATACCGGGGAGCTGTTTTTT	CASRGWFDTGELFF	14	.	.	TRBV25-1	TRBJ2-2
TGTGCCAGCAGCTTAGTCCGACTAGAAAAGTTAGAGACCCAGTACTTC	CASSLVRLEKLETQYF	16	.	.	TRBV7-6	TRBJ2-5
TGTGCTAGTGCTACGACAGGGGGTAGCAATCAGCCCCAGCATTTT	CASATTGGSNQPQHF	15	.	TRBD1	TRBV12-5	TRBJ1-5
TGCAGCGTGGGAGAGCCGAACACTGAAGCTTTCTTT	CSVGEPNTEAFF	12	.	.	TRBV29-1	TRBJ1-1
TGTGCCAGCATCAATAGCGGGAGCACCGGGGAGCTGTTTTTT	CASINSGSTGELFF	14	.	TRBD2	TRBV7-9	TRBJ2-2
TGCGCCAGCAGCCTAGCAATAGCGGGATTGAACACCGGGGAGCTGTTTTTT	CASSLAIAGLNTGELFF	17	once	TRBD2	TRBV4-1	TRBJ2-2
TGTGCCAGCAGTTCGGCAAGAGGCGATCTAGCCAAAAACATTCAGTACTTC	CASSSARGDLAKNIQYF	17	many	.	TRBV25-1	TRBJ2-4
TGTGCCATCAGTGGGGACAGTGGAGGTAGCAATCAGCCCCAGCATTTT	CAISGDSGGSNQPQHF	16	.	TRBD1	TRBV10-3	TRBJ1-5
TGTGCCAGCAGTTTCGGGAGCGGAACCTCCTACGAGCAGTACTTC	CASSFGSGTSYEQYF	15	.	.	TRBV27	TRBJ2-7